Listed below are T cell receptor beta chains from one sample, sequenced in a study of brain T cells in children with intractable seizures. Sequenced by immunoSEQ multiplex PCR; TCRdb stores in-frame clones only, minus some. In the table there are approximately 77,000 clones, approximately 94% of which are singletons. Sequencing was performed on peripheral blood, taken at surgery. The receptors here all came from a boy under three years old with tuberous sclerosis and intractable seizures. Each CDR3 is given with its conserved first and last residue. The D gene is left open where the match is weak. The size entry is marked missing in some rows and otherwise reads once, few, many or a size class.

TRBJ2-3,-,-,TRBV3-1/TRBV3-2,CASSQFGGGLSDTQYF,TGTGCCAGCAGCCAATTTGGGGGGGGGCTATCAGATACGCAGTATTTT
TRBJ2-1,-,-,TRBV16,CASSQYDSLSYNEQFF,TGTGCCAGCAGCCAATATGACTCCCTCTCCTACAATGAGCAGTTCTTC
TRBJ2-3,-,TRBD1,TRBV27,CASSPFTGGLTDTQYF,TGTGCCAGCAGTCCCTTCACAGGGGGGCTCACAGATACGCAGTATTTT
TRBJ1-1,once,TRBD1,TRBV5-8,CASSLARQGKAFF,TGTGCCAGCAGCTTGGCCCGACAGGGGAAAGCTTTCTTT
TRBJ2-5,-,-,TRBV7-9,CASSLVFESETQYF,TGTGCCAGCAGCTTAGTCTTCGAGTCGGAGACCCAGTACTTC
TRBJ1-2,-,-,TRBV30,CAWSGPLGYGYTF,TGTGCCTGGAGTGGACCCTTGGGCTATGGCTACACCTTC
TRBJ1-2,-,-,TRBV30,CGSKASNYGYTF,TGTGGCTCAAAAGCCAGTAACTATGGCTACACCTTC
TRBJ1-1,-,-,TRBV10-1,CASTGGYTEAFF,TGCGCCAGCACCGGGGGTTACACTGAAGCTTTCTTT
TRBJ2-7,-,TRBD2,TRBV5-6,CASSLRARSSGRHEQYF,TGTGCCAGCAGCCTACGAGCCCGGAGTAGCGGGAGGCACGAGCAGTACTTC
TRBJ1-1,-,TRBD1,TRBV6-1,CASSEGQGDTEAFF,TGTGCCAGCAGTGAAGGACAGGGGGACACTGAAGCTTTCTTT
TRBJ1-3,few,TRBD1,TRBV7-6,CASSLGQGGGNTIYF,TGTGCCAGCAGCTTAGGACAGGGCGGTGGAAACACCATATATTTT
TRBJ1-1,-,TRBD1,TRBV25-1,CASGDRDTEAFF,TGTGCCAGCGGGGACAGGGACACTGAAGCTTTCTTT
TRBJ2-7,once,-,TRBV10-2,CASSESQNEQYF,TGCGCCAGCAGTGAATCTCAGAACGAGCAGTACTTC
TRBJ1-5,once,-,TRBV4-1,CASSQEQTVGNQPQHF,TGCGCCAGCAGCCAAGAGCAGACCGTGGGCAATCAGCCCCAGCATTTT
TRBJ2-6,-,-,TRBV11-2,CASSPRDGSSGANVLTF,TGTGCCAGCAGCCCCCGGGACGGTTCCTCTGGGGCCAACGTCCTGACTTTC
TRBJ2-1,once,TRBD2,TRBV10-1,CASTSLASGEQFF,TGCGCCAGCACCTCACTAGCGTCGGGTGAGCAGTTCTTC
TRBJ2-1,-,-,TRBV7-3,CASSLTPLGNEQFF,TGTGCCAGCAGCCTTACTCCCCTAGGGAATGAGCAGTTCTTC
TRBJ1-1,-,-,TRBV9,CASSPGDRSTEAFF,TGTGCCAGCAGCCCAGGGGACCGCTCCACTGAAGCTTTCTTT
TRBJ2-7,-,-,TRBV14,CASSPETVYEQYF,TGTGCCAGCAGTCCAGAGACAGTATACGAGCAGTACTTC
TRBJ2-2,-,TRBD1,TRBV13,CASSLEGADTGELFF,TGTGCCAGCAGCTTAGAGGGGGCCGACACCGGGGAGCTGTTTTTT
TRBJ2-1,-,-,TRBV11-2,CASSEGGPAYNEQFF,TGTGCCAGCAGCGAGGGGGGCCCGGCCTACAATGAGCAGTTCTTC
TRBJ1-4,once,-,TRBV27,CASSLMGGEKLFF,TGTGCCAGCAGTTTAATGGGGGGGGAAAAACTGTTTTTT
TRBJ1-2,-,TRBD1,TRBV6-4,CASALTGGEGYGYTF,TGTGCCAGCGCTCTGACAGGGGGCGAAGGGTATGGCTACACCTTC
TRBJ2-3,-,TRBD2,TRBV27,CASRTGLAGTDTQYF,TGTGCCAGCAGAACAGGACTAGCGGGCACAGATACGCAGTATTTT
TRBJ2-2,-,TRBD1,TRBV27,CASRTFGGQGAGGELFF,TGTGCCAGCAGGACTTTCGGGGGACAGGGGGCCGGCGGGGAGCTGTTTTTT
TRBJ1-4,once,TRBD1,TRBV5-8,CASSLGGDRGREKLFF,TGTGCCAGCAGCTTAGGAGGGGACAGGGGGAGAGAAAAACTGTTTTTT
TRBJ1-3,-,-,TRBV6-2/TRBV6-3,CASSYAGSGNTIYF,TGTGCCAGCAGTTACGCAGGCTCTGGAAACACCATATATTTT
TRBJ2-7,-,-,TRBV20-1,CSARYTGAQYF,TGCAGTGCTAGATACACCGGGGCTCAGTACTTC
TRBJ2-1,-,-,TRBV15,CATSRSGLPANEQFF,TGTGCCACCAGCCGAAGCGGGCTACCGGCCAATGAGCAGTTCTTC
TRBJ1-6,-,-,TRBV30,CAWRKKALSPLHF,TGTGCCTGGAGGAAGAAGGCGTTATCACCCCTCCACTTT
TRBJ1-6,-,TRBD1,TRBV13,CASRDGDSQGYNSPLHF,TGTGCCAGCAGGGACGGGGACAGTCAGGGTTATAATTCACCCCTCCACTTT
TRBJ2-5,-,-,TRBV9,CASSGGVRETQYF,TGTGCCAGCAGCGGGGGGGTACGGGAGACCCAGTACTTC
TRBJ1-5,few,-,TRBV30,CAWRSSGPNQPQHF,TGTGCCTGGAGGTCTTCAGGACCTAATCAGCCCCAGCATTTT
TRBJ1-3,-,TRBD1,TRBV7-9,CASSYLQGIGNTIYF,TGTGCCAGCAGCTACCTACAGGGGATAGGAAACACCATATATTTT
TRBJ1-1,-,-,TRBV4-1,CASSHLGARTEAFF,TGCGCCAGCAGCCATCTGGGGGCTCGGACTGAAGCTTTCTTT